This is a list of T cell receptor beta chains from one sample in a study of OX40 agonist ivuxolimab in advanced cancers. Here immunoSEQ multiplex PCR was the method, and the copy in TCRdb shows in-frame clones only, minus some. Of more than 50,000 clones listed, more than 80% were seen once; the top ten hold roughly 1.9%. The material sequenced was CD4+ or CD8+ T cells sorted from blood, taken in a trial of the OX40 agonist ivuxolimab. These receptors all come from an adult with an advanced solid tumor such as melanoma, head and neck, liver or kidney cancer. Each CDR3 is given with its conserved first and last residue. The D gene is left open where the match is weak. Rows give clone size only sometimes, using once, few, many, or a class for an expanded clone.

cdr3_nt cdr3_aa clone_size j_call d_call v_call
TGTGCCAGCAATCCGACTAGCGGGGGGGCCGGAGAGACCCAGTACTTC CASNPTSGGAGETQYF NA TRBJ2-5 TRBD2 TRBV2
TGTGCCAGCTCACCGACGGGGGGGATTGGCAATCAGCCCCAGCATTTT CASSPTGGIGNQPQHF NA TRBJ1-5 NA TRBV18
TGTGCCAGCAGCCTTACGGGAGCCGGAAACACCATATATTTT CASSLTGAGNTIYF NA TRBJ1-3 NA TRBV7-2
TGTGCCAGCAGTGAAGCCTGGGGGAATGGCTACACCTTC CASSEAWGNGYTF NA TRBJ1-2 NA TRBV6-1
TGTGCCAGCAGCCCCCTTCCCACCGGGGAGCTGTTTTTT CASSPLPTGELFF NA TRBJ2-2 NA TRBV11-3
TGTGCCAGCTCACCGCAAAGCTCCTACGAGCAGTACTTC CASSPQSSYEQYF NA TRBJ2-7 NA TRBV18
TGTGCCAGCAGCGGGAGCGGGAGGGCCTACGAGCAGTACTTC CASSGSGRAYEQYF few TRBJ2-7 TRBD2 TRBV2
TGTGCCAGTAGTACCCCCGGACGGGGTTCTCTTGGTCCCCAGCATTTT CASSTPGRGSLGPQHF once TRBJ1-5 NA TRBV19
TGCGCCAGCAGTCTAAGGGACAGGGGGTTAAGTCAGCCCCAGCATTTT CASSLRDRGLSQPQHF NA TRBJ1-5 TRBD1 TRBV23-1
TGTGCCACCAGCAGAGGTGGCGATTCACCCCTCCACTTT CATSRGGDSPLHF NA TRBJ1-6 NA TRBV15
TGTGCCAGCTCACCACCTGGACAGGGTACGCACACTGAAGCTTTCTTT CASSPPGQGTHTEAFF NA TRBJ1-1 TRBD1 TRBV18
TGTGCCAGTAGTACCCCCGGGTTGACCTACGAGCAGTACTTC CASSTPGLTYEQYF NA TRBJ2-7 NA TRBV19
TGTGCCAGCAGTTTACTGGGGGGAGTCTCCTACGAGCAGTACTTC CASSLLGGVSYEQYF NA TRBJ2-7 NA TRBV27
TGTGCCAGCTCACCCTTAGGACAGGGCAATCAGCCCCAGCATTTT CASSPLGQGNQPQHF NA TRBJ1-5 TRBD1 TRBV18
TGTGCCAGCAGCTCCCGGGGGCAAACCTACTCTGGGGCCAACGTCCTGACTTTC CASSSRGQTYSGANVLTF NA TRBJ2-6 NA TRBV7-9
TGTGCCAGCAGTTCCTTCGGACAGGGGAAGGGGACTAGCACAGATACGCAGTATTTT CASSSFGQGKGTSTDTQYF once TRBJ2-3 TRBD1 TRBV27
TGTGCCAGCGGGGCAGGACAGTCCTACGAGCAGTACTTC CASGAGQSYEQYF few TRBJ2-7 NA TRBV27
TGTGCCAGCAGTTCGACCGGGACAGGGCTCCAAGAGACCCAGTACTTC CASSSTGTGLQETQYF NA TRBJ2-5 TRBD1 TRBV11-1
TGCGCCAGCAGCCAACTAACAGGGGCAGGTTCACCCCTCCACTTT CASSQLTGAGSPLHF NA TRBJ1-6 TRBD1 TRBV4-1
TGTGCCATTAGAAGTGGGGCTTCGAACACCGGGGAGCTGTTTTTT CAIRSGASNTGELFF NA TRBJ2-2 NA TRBV28
TGCGCCAGCAGCTTCCCGGGGTCCACCTACGAGCAGTACTTC CASSFPGSTYEQYF NA TRBJ2-7 NA TRBV5-1
TGCGCCAGCAGCCACCCCGGACACCCCGATCAGCCCCAGCATTTT CASSHPGHPDQPQHF NA TRBJ1-5 NA TRBV4-1
TGCGCCAGCAGCCCGGGCTGGGAAAAACTGTTTTTT CASSPGWEKLFF NA TRBJ1-4 NA TRBV4-1
TGTGCCAGCAGTTACGCAGGACAGAGGAACACTGAAGCTTTCTTT CASSYAGQRNTEAFF NA TRBJ1-1 NA TRBV6-5
TGCAGTGCTGCGACTCCAAAGTTC CSAATPKF NA TRBJ2-7 NA TRBV20-1
TGTGCCACCTCTTTTGGGGGACAGGGGGCGAGGGAGCAGTTCTTC CATSFGGQGAREQFF NA TRBJ2-1 TRBD1 TRBV15
TGTGCCAGCAGTTACGGAGGGACTAGCTACGAGCAGTACTTC CASSYGGTSYEQYF NA TRBJ2-7 TRBD2 TRBV6-6
TGTGCCAGCAGCTTGAGTGGTGCAGGGGTGAACACTGAAGCTTTCTTT CASSLSGAGVNTEAFF NA TRBJ1-1 NA TRBV11-2
TGTGCCAGCAGCCACCGGGGACAGGGCTCCTACGAGCAGTACTTC CASSHRGQGSYEQYF NA TRBJ2-7 TRBD1 TRBV4-2
TGTGCCAGCAGTCCGACAGGGTACCCTCCTTCCTACGAGCAGTACTTC CASSPTGYPPSYEQYF NA TRBJ2-7 TRBD1 TRBV28
TGTGCCTGGACATGGACAGTACTGGGCACGGGTGAGCAGTTCTTC CAWTWTVLGTGEQFF NA TRBJ2-1 NA TRBV30
TGTGCCAGCAGTCTAACCTCCTCCTACGAGCAGTACTTC CASSLTSSYEQYF NA TRBJ2-7 NA TRBV6-5
TGTGCCTCGCAGGTCCCATACGCAGATACGCAGTATTTT CASQVPYADTQYF NA TRBJ2-3 NA TRBV28
TGCGCCAGCAGCCACCCGAATAGGGATGAGCAGTTCTTC CASSHPNRDEQFF NA TRBJ2-1 NA TRBV4-1
TGTGCCTGGCCTCCCGACGGGGCTGGGGCCAACGTCCTGACTTTC CAWPPDGAGANVLTF NA TRBJ2-6 NA TRBV30
TGCGCCAGCAGCTTGGCCGGTTATACCTACGAGCAGTACTTC CASSLAGYTYEQYF NA TRBJ2-7 NA TRBV5-1
TGTGCCACCAGCAGGGGGGGGAACTACAATGAGCAGTTCTTC CATSRGGNYNEQFF NA TRBJ2-1 TRBD2 TRBV15
TGTGCCAGCAGTGAAGGGGGGGGGATCAATCAGCCCCAGCATTTT CASSEGGGINQPQHF NA TRBJ1-5 NA TRBV2
TGTGCCAGCAGCTTAGCGTCTGGCGATGAGCAGTTCTTC CASSLASGDEQFF NA TRBJ2-1 NA TRBV7-2
TGTGCCAGTAGTACCGAGGGACGGATTGAAGCTTTCTTT CASSTEGRIEAFF NA TRBJ1-1 NA TRBV19
TGCGCCAGCAGGCCGTTAGGGGACACTGAAGCTTTCTTT CASRPLGDTEAFF few TRBJ1-1 NA TRBV10-2
TGTGCCAGCAGCTTAGGAGGTCACACCTACGAGCAGTACTTC CASSLGGHTYEQYF NA TRBJ2-7 NA TRBV5-4
TGCGCCAGCAGTCGTGGGTTCCCGACAGGCGGCGCCTATGGCTACACCTTC CASSRGFPTGGAYGYTF NA TRBJ1-2 NA TRBV10-2
TGTGCCAGTAGTGGCATGGTTTTGGAGTACTTC CASSGMVLEYF NA TRBJ2-7 NA TRBV2
TGTGCCAGCAACCGAGGTGGGCAGTTGAACACTGAAGCTTTCTTT CASNRGGQLNTEAFF NA TRBJ1-1 NA TRBV7-9
TGTGCCAGCAGTGAAACCGCGAGGTATAATGGAAACACCATATATTTT CASSETARYNGNTIYF NA TRBJ1-3 NA TRBV2
TGTGCCATCAGGGGGGATGAGTGGTATGGCTACACCTTC CAIRGDEWYGYTF NA TRBJ1-2 TRBD1 TRBV9